This T cell receptor beta chain was recorded in a study of blood T cell repertoires in COVID-19. Study overall: The origin of the acute and convalescent COVID-19 samples was the United States, Italy and Spain. The analysed material was cDNA or gDNA that came from T cells, B-cell-depleted T cells, or PBMCs.

In the source study's methods: Reference gene primers were amplified, and this amplification served to estimate nucleated cell counts. Some clones are missing from TCRdb's copy, which holds only in-frame ones; the method was immunoSEQ multiplex PCR. V, J and clone size derive from that table, while D and trimming were established from the DNA sequence. The data contain some 78,000 clones, less than 95% of them singletons. V was clipped by 4 bases and J by 7 bases, with 13 bases between them. The CDR3 length is 13 residues. Germline CDR1 is SGHDN and CDR2 is FVKESK. The rearrangement links TRBV14 to TRBJ1-2; no clear D gene. The clonotype originates from a woman aged 50 to 60 in a cohort sampled during active COVID-19. The specimen was peripheral blood. Written as DNA, the CDR3 is TGTGCCAGCAGCCCGAGACCCGGCGGTGGCTACACCTTC. Residues: CASSPRPGGGYTF.